A selection of T cell receptor beta chains follows, all from one sample in a study of cytomegalovirus exposure and HLA in healthy donors. Assay used: immunoSEQ multiplex PCR; TCRdb lists only in-frame clones, some missing. The data contain some 200,000 clones, 70% of them singletons. Material for sequencing was PBMCs. The source is a man aged 40-50 years in good health and CMV-seropositive. Both conserved end residues are part of each CDR3. D genes are given only for firm matches. Not all rows give a size; the values are once, few, many and, for expanded clones, a class.

size: -
V: TRBV7-2
J: TRBJ2-3
D: TRBD2
CDR3: CASSFSAGETDTQYF
DNA: TGTGCCAGCAGCTTTTCAGCGGGGGAGACAGATACGCAGTATTTT

size: -
V: TRBV10-3
J: TRBJ1-2
D: -
CDR3: CAISVGQEGYGYTF
DNA: TGTGCCATCAGTGTGGGCCAGGAAGGATATGGCTACACCTTC

size: -
V: TRBV10-3
J: TRBJ1-6
D: -
CDR3: CAISDLGGGLSLHF
DNA: TGTGCCATCAGTGACTTGGGGGGGGGTTTGAGCCTCCACTTT

size: -
V: TRBV19
J: TRBJ1-2
D: -
CDR3: CASSAGNANYGYTF
DNA: TGTGCCAGTAGTGCAGGGAACGCTAACTATGGCTACACCTTC

size: -
V: TRBV6-1
J: TRBJ2-2
D: TRBD2
CDR3: CARTFGRGAPGELFF
DNA: TGTGCCAGGACCTTTGGGCGGGGGGCACCCGGGGAGCTGTTTTTT

size: -
V: TRBV4-2
J: TRBJ2-3
D: -
CDR3: CASSQAERAPGDTQYF
DNA: TGTGCCAGCAGCCAAGCCGAGCGGGCCCCTGGAGATACGCAGTATTTT

size: -
V: TRBV4-2
J: TRBJ1-1
D: TRBD1
CDR3: CASSQDGPGIYRGWEMNTEAFF
DNA: TGTGCCAGCAGCCAAGACGGACCGGGGATCTACAGGGGATGGGAGATGAACACTGAAGCTTTCTTT

size: -
V: TRBV10-2
J: TRBJ2-1
D: TRBD2
CDR3: CATGTSGGLGNEQFF
DNA: TGCGCCACCGGGACTAGCGGGGGGCTGGGGAATGAGCAGTTCTTC

size: -
V: TRBV12-5
J: TRBJ2-1
D: -
CDR3: CASGARQSPSEQFF
DNA: TGTGCTAGTGGTGCAAGACAGTCTCCTAGTGAGCAGTTCTTC

size: -
V: TRBV9
J: TRBJ2-5
D: TRBD2
CDR3: CASSAGLAGQETQYF
DNA: TGTGCCAGCAGCGCGGGACTAGCGGGCCAAGAGACCCAGTACTTC

size: few
V: TRBV2
J: TRBJ2-2
D: TRBD1
CDR3: CASDREHTGELFF
DNA: TGTGCCAGCGACAGGGAGCACACCGGGGAGCTGTTTTTT

size: once
V: TRBV5-1
J: TRBJ2-3
D: TRBD1
CDR3: CASSLEAGGSDTQYF
DNA: TGCGCCAGCAGCTTGGAAGCAGGGGGCTCAGATACGCAGTATTTT

size: -
V: TRBV19
J: TRBJ2-5
D: TRBD1
CDR3: CASSTGQGETQYF
DNA: TGTGCCAGTAGCACGGGACAGGGGGAGACCCAGTACTTC

size: -
V: TRBV19
J: TRBJ2-2
D: -
CDR3: CASSNGVGDTGELFF
DNA: TGTGCCAGTAGTAATGGGGTAGGGGACACCGGGGAGCTGTTTTTT

size: -
V: TRBV25-1
J: TRBJ1-3
D: -
CDR3: CASSWGAGNTIYF
DNA: TGTGCCAGCTCCTGGGGAGCTGGAAACACCATATATTTT

size: -
V: TRBV5-4
J: TRBJ2-2
D: -
CDR3: CASSRDSSNTGELFF
DNA: TGTGCCAGCAGCCGCGACAGCTCGAACACCGGGGAGCTGTTTTTT

size: -
V: TRBV6-1
J: TRBJ1-2
D: TRBD1
CDR3: CASRNPGTAYGYTF
DNA: TGTGCCAGCAGAAACCCAGGGACAGCTTATGGCTACACCTTC

size: -
V: TRBV7-2
J: TRBJ2-7
D: -
CDR3: CASSLGGGGTYEQYF
DNA: TGTGCCAGCAGCTTAGGAGGGGGCGGGACCTACGAGCAGTACTTC

size: -
V: TRBV19
J: TRBJ1-5
D: -
CDR3: CASSVDSSNQPQHF
DNA: TGTGCCAGTAGTGTAGACAGTAGCAATCAGCCCCAGCATTTT

size: -
V: TRBV7-9
J: TRBJ2-7
D: -
CDR3: CASSSPYEQYF
DNA: TGTGCCAGCAGCTCCCCTTACGAGCAGTACTTC

size: -
V: TRBV5-5
J: TRBJ1-6
D: -
CDR3: CASSLAGGNSPLHF
DNA: TGTGCCAGCAGCTTGGCGGGTGGCAATTCACCCCTCCACTTT

size: -
V: TRBV6-5
J: TRBJ2-7
D: -
CDR3: CASSYSDNSYEQYF
DNA: TGTGCCAGCAGTTACTCGGACAACTCCTACGAGCAGTACTTC

size: -
V: TRBV4-1
J: TRBJ1-5
D: -
CDR3: CASSLRPRDQPQHF
DNA: TGCGCCAGCAGCCTACGTCCGCGGGATCAGCCCCAGCATTTT

size: few
V: TRBV19
J: TRBJ2-7
D: -
CDR3: CASSIGNRGGYYEQYF
DNA: TGTGCCAGTAGTATCGGGAACAGGGGAGGTTACTACGAGCAGTACTTC

size: -
V: TRBV4-3
J: TRBJ2-7
D: TRBD2
CDR3: CASSQSTGGWQYF
DNA: TGCGCCAGCAGCCAATCTACCGGGGGGTGGCAGTACTTC

size: -
V: TRBV6-5
J: TRBJ2-2
D: -
CDR3: CASSWGLTGELFF
DNA: TGTGCCAGCAGTTGGGGCCTTACCGGGGAGCTGTTTTTT

size: -
V: TRBV6-5
J: TRBJ1-1
D: -
CDR3: CASSFTDSQYTEAFF
DNA: TGTGCCAGCAGTTTTACGGACAGCCAATACACTGAAGCTTTCTTT

size: -
V: TRBV27
J: TRBJ1-3
D: TRBD1
CDR3: CASSLTYRGSGNTIYF
DNA: TGTGCCAGCAGTTTAACCTACAGGGGCTCTGGAAACACCATATATTTT

size: -
V: TRBV21-1
J: TRBJ2-5
D: -
CDR3: CASSSAGLGRNCGETQYF
DNA: TGTGCCAGCAGCTCAGCGGGACTAGGCCGTAACTGCGGGGAGACCCAGTACTTC

size: -
V: TRBV7-9
J: TRBJ2-3
D: TRBD1
CDR3: CASWTGDADTQYF
DNA: TGTGCCAGTTGGACAGGGGATGCAGATACGCAGTATTTT

size: -
V: TRBV11-2
J: TRBJ2-1
D: TRBD1
CDR3: CASSPNRDRRWFF
DNA: TGTGCCAGCAGCCCTAACCGGGACAGGCGGTGGTTCTTC

size: -
V: TRBV5-1
J: TRBJ2-6
D: -
CDR3: CASSYRTAGANVLTF
DNA: TGCGCCAGCAGCTACCGGACTGCTGGGGCCAACGTCCTGACTTTC

size: -
V: TRBV15
J: TRBJ2-3
D: TRBD2
CDR3: CATSREAGGSDTQYF
DNA: TGTGCCACCAGCAGAGAAGCGGGGGGCTCAGATACGCAGTATTTT

size: -
V: TRBV5-1
J: TRBJ2-7
D: -
CDR3: CASSHGRETYEQYF
DNA: TGCGCCAGCAGCCACGGACGGGAAACCTACGAGCAGTACTTC

size: -
V: TRBV6-5
J: TRBJ1-1
D: -
CDR3: CASSSPRGLNTEAFF
DNA: TGTGCCAGCAGTTCTCCCCGGGGATTGAACACTGAAGCTTTCTTT

size: -
V: TRBV27
J: TRBJ2-7
D: -
CDR3: CASSRDFRGEQYF
DNA: TGTGCCAGCAGCCGTGACTTTCGAGGCGAGCAGTACTTC

size: -
V: TRBV29-1
J: TRBJ2-7
D: -
CDR3: CSVEDSNYGKEQYF
DNA: TGCAGCGTTGAAGACAGCAACTACGGGAAGGAGCAGTACTTC

size: few
V: TRBV7-9
J: TRBJ2-1
D: TRBD2
CDR3: CASSKGTTSPDNEQFF
DNA: TGTGCCAGCAGCAAGGGGACTACTAGTCCTGACAATGAGCAGTTCTTC

size: once
V: TRBV7-9
J: TRBJ2-3
D: -
CDR3: CASSLVGGRTDTQYF
DNA: TGTGCCAGCAGCTTGGTGGGGGGACGCACAGATACGCAGTATTTT

size: few
V: TRBV5-4
J: TRBJ1-1
D: -
CDR3: CASSLAQNTEAFF
DNA: TGTGCCAGCAGCTTGGCACAGAACACTGAAGCTTTCTTT

size: -
V: TRBV5-4
J: TRBJ2-2
D: TRBD1
CDR3: CASSFPRGTGNTGELFF
DNA: TGTGCCAGCAGCTTCCCTAGGGGGACAGGGAACACCGGGGAGCTGTTTTTT

size: -
V: TRBV4-1
J: TRBJ2-3
D: TRBD2
CDR3: CASSQGGLAGNTDTQYF
DNA: TGCGCCAGCAGCCAAGGGGGACTAGCGGGGAACACAGATACGCAGTATTTT

size: -
V: TRBV19
J: TRBJ1-1
D: TRBD1
CDR3: CASSKSRGLTEAFF
DNA: TGTGCCAGTAGTAAATCTAGGGGGCTTACTGAAGCTTTCTTT

size: once
V: TRBV30
J: TRBJ2-7
D: TRBD2
CDR3: CARKASGGYEQYF
DNA: TGTGCCCGGAAGGCCAGCGGGGGCTACGAGCAGTACTTC

size: -
V: TRBV7-2
J: TRBJ2-3
D: TRBD2
CDR3: CASSITSGPTDTQYF
DNA: TGTGCCAGCAGCATTACTAGCGGGCCCACAGATACGCAGTATTTT

size: -
V: TRBV7-9
J: TRBJ1-1
D: -
CDR3: CASSLGSGDTEAFF
DNA: TGTGCCAGCAGCTTAGGGAGCGGGGACACTGAAGCTTTCTTT

size: -
V: TRBV19
J: TRBJ2-6
D: -
CDR3: CASRSEGRPGANVLTF
DNA: TGTGCCAGTAGGTCGGAGGGGCGGCCTGGGGCCAACGTCCTGACTTTC

size: -
V: TRBV7-6
J: TRBJ2-7
D: TRBD1
CDR3: CASSLVSDRTGAYEQYF
DNA: TGTGCCAGCAGCTTAGTTTCGGACCGGACAGGGGCCTACGAGCAGTACTTC

size: once
V: TRBV19
J: TRBJ1-1
D: -
CDR3: CASSIRGGDTEAFF
DNA: TGTGCCAGTAGTATTCGCGGGGGGGACACTGAAGCTTTCTTT

size: -
V: TRBV27
J: TRBJ2-4
D: TRBD2
CDR3: CASREVAKNIQYF
DNA: TGTGCCAGTCGGGAGGTAGCCAAAAACATTCAGTACTTC

size: -
V: TRBV5-1
J: TRBJ1-2
D: TRBD1
CDR3: CASSPDRGGYTF
DNA: TGCGCCAGCAGCCCGGACAGGGGTGGCTACACCTTC

size: once
V: TRBV25-1
J: TRBJ2-7
D: -
CDR3: CASKKDSTTRDQYF
DNA: TGTGCCAGCAAGAAGGACAGTACCACTAGGGATCAGTACTTC

size: -
V: TRBV5-6
J: TRBJ2-5
D: TRBD2
CDR3: CASSLVRGAPHETQYF
DNA: TGTGCCAGCAGCTTAGTGCGGGGGGCACCGCATGAGACCCAGTACTTC

size: -
V: TRBV7-2
J: TRBJ2-7
D: -
CDR3: CASSPPMANYEQYF
DNA: TGTGCCAGCAGCCCCCCGATGGCCAACTACGAGCAGTACTTC

size: few
V: TRBV7-6
J: TRBJ2-1
D: TRBD2
CDR3: CASSSGGEYNEQFF
DNA: TGTGCCAGCAGTAGCGGGGGAGAATACAATGAGCAGTTCTTC

size: -
V: TRBV7-2
J: TRBJ2-7
D: -
CDR3: CASSSYHEQYF
DNA: TGTGCCAGCAGCTCCTACCACGAGCAGTACTTC

size: -
V: TRBV7-6
J: TRBJ1-1
D: -
CDR3: CASSPLGAATEAFF
DNA: TGTGCCAGCAGCCCCCTGGGGGCGGCCACTGAAGCTTTCTTT